Described below is a single T cell receptor (beta chain) sequence and its context. Its matching antigen is unknown. Germline CDR1 reads SEHNR; CDR2 reads FQNEAQ (reference sequence). This CDR3 contains 11 residues. V shed 5 bases and J shed 3 bases, with 4 bases lying between them. The data are from a study of T cell responses to AZD1222 COVID-19 vaccine. Study outcomes and limitations: Just six AZD1222 recipients tested seropositive at baseline. No repertoire was sampled before or during the peak T cell response, only after it. Possibly, clonal diversity was underestimated; donors were largely white British and included more females. Spike as a whole was targeted by vaccine-associated CD4 TCRs, dominant at 160-218 and 743-854.

The method was immunoSEQ multiplex PCR; TCRdb's version includes in-frame clones alone and lacks a portion of them. The table has about 150,000 clones, about 88% seen once. The sequencing used peripheral blood, collected on day 0 of AZD1222 vaccination. The chain uses TRBV7-9 and TRBJ1-2; D remains ambiguous. The TCR was taken from an adult in good health. The CDR3 DNA is TGTGCCAGCAGCACACACTATGGCTACACCTTC. It yields the protein CASSTHYGYTF.